This TCR beta chain was sequenced for a study of shared clonotypes between healthy human individuals. As regards this clone: Other DNA sequences from this sample encode an identical CDR3 as well.

As defined, naive CD8 cells were CD45RO-negative and positively selected for CCR7, with terminally differentiated effector memory CD45RA+ cells excluded. Generated by immunoSEQ multiplex PCR, the TCRdb table keeps only in-frame clones and is missing some. The sample contains 600,000 or so clones, roughly 98% of which appear only once. The V gene's germline CDR1 is MDHEN and CDR2 SYDVKM. The germline V and J ends were trimmed by 2 bases and 1 base, with 5 bases remaining between them. The CDR3 is made up of 13 amino acids. The sequence was collected from a man aged 30-40 years in good health. The sample consisted of naive CD8+ T cells sorted from blood. The chain is built from TRBV28 and TRBJ1-1; D unclear. The CDR3 region has the DNA TGTGCCAGCAGTTTAACTGGGAACACTGAAGCTTTCTTT. It yields the protein CASSLTGNTEAFF.